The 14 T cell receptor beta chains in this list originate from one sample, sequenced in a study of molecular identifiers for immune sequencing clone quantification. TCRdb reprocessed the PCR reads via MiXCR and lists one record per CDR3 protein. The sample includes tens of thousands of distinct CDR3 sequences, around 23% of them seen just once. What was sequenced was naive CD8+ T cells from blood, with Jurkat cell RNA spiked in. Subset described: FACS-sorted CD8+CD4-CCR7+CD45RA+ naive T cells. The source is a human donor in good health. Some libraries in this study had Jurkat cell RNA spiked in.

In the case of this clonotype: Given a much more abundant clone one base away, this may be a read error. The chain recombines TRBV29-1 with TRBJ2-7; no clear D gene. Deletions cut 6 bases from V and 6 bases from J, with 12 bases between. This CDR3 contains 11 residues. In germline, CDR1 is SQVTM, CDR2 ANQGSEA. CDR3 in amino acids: CSVQTDCEQYF. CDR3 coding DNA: TGCAGCGTCCAGACTGACTGCGAGCAGTACTTC.

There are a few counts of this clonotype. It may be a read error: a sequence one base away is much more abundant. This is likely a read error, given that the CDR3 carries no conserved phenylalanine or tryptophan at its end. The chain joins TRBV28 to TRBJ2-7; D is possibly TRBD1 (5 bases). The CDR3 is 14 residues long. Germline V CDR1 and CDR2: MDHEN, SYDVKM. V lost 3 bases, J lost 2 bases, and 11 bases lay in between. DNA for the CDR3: TGTGCCAGCAGTTTCAGGGTGTTGCCCTACGAGCAGTACCTC. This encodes CASSFRVLPYEQYL.

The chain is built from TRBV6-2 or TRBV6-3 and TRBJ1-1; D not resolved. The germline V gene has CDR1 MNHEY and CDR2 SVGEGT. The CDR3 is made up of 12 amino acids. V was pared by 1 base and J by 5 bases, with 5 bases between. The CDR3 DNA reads TGTGCCAGCAGTTACTTTAGGACTGAAGCTTTCTTT. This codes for CASSYFRTEAFF.

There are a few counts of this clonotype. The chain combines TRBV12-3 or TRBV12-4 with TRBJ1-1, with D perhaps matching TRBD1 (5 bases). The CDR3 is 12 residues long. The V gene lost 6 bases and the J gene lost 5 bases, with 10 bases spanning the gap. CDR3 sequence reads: CASSPGGTEAFF. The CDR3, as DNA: TGTGCCAGCAGCCCCGGGGGGACTGAAGCTTTCTTT.

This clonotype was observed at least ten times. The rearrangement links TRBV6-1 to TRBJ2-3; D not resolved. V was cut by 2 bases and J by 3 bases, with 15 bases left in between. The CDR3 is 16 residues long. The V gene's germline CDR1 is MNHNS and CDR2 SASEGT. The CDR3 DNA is TGTGCCAGCAGTGAAAAGCAATACCCAGAGACAGATACGCAGTATTTT. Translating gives CASSEKQYPETDTQYF.

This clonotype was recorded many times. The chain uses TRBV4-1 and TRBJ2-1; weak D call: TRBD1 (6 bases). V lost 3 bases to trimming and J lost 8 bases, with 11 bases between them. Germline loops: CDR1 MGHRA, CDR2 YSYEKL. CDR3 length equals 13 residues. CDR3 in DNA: TGCGCCAGCAGCCAGGGGAAGGGGGATGAGCAGTTCTTC. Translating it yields CASSQGKGDEQFF.

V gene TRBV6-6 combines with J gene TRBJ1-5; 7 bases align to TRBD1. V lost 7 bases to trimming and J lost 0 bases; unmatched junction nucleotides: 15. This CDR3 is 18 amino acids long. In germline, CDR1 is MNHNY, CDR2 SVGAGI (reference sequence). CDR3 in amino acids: CASITSGTDTYSNQPQHF. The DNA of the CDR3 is TGTGCCAGCATTACCTCCGGGACAGACACTTATAGCAATCAGCCCCAGCATTTT.

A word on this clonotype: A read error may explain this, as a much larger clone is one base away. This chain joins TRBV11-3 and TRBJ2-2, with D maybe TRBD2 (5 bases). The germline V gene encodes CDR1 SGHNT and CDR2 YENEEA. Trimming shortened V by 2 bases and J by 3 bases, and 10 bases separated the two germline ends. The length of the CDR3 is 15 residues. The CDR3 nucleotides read TGTGCCAGCAGCTTATGGACTTACGACACCGGGGAGCTGTTTTTT. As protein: CASSLWTYDTGELFF.

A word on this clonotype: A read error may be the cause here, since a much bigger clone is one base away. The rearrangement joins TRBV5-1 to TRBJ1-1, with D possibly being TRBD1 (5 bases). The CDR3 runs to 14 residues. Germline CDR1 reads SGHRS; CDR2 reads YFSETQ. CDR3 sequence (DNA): TGCGTCAGCAGCTTGGTTACGGGGGACCCCGAAGCTTTCTTT. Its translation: CVSSLVTGDPEAFF.

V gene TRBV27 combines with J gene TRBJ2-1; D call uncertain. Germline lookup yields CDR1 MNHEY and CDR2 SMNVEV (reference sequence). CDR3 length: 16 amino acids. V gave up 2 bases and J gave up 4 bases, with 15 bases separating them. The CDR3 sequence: CASSLVGRVKYNEQFF. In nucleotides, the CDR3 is TGTGCCAGCAGTTTAGTTGGGCGTGTCAAATACAATGAGCAGTTCTTC.

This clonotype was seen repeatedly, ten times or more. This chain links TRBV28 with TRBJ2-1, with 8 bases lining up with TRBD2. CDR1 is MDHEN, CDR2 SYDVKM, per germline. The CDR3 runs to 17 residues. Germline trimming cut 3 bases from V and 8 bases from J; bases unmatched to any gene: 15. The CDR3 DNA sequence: TGTGCCAGCAGTTTCGCTCTATGGCGGGAGGTAGTAGATGAGCAGTTCTTC. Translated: CASSFALWREVVDEQFF. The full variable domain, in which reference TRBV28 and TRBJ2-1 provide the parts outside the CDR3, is DVKVTQSSRYLVKRTGEKVFLECVQDMDHENMFWYRQDPGLGLRLIYFSYDVKMKEKGDIPEGYSVSREKKERFSLILESASTNQTSMYLCASSFALWREVVDEQFFGPGTRLTVL.

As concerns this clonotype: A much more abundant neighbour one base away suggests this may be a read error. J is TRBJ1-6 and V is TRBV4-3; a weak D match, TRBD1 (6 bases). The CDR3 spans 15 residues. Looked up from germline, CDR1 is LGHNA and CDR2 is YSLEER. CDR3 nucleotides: TGCACCAGCAGCCAAGGGGGAGAATGGAATTCACCCCTCCACTTT. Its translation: CTSSQGGEWNSPLHF.

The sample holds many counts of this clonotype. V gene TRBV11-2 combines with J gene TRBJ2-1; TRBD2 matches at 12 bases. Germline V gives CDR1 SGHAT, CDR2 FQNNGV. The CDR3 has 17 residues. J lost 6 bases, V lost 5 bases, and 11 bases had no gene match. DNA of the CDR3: TGTGCCAGCAGCGCAGATCGGACTAGCGGGAACTCCAATGAGCAGTTCTTC. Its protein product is CASSADRTSGNSNEQFF.

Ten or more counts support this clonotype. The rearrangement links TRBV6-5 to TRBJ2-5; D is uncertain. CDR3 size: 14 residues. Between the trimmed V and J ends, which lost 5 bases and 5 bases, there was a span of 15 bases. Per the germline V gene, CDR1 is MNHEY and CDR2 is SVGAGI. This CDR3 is CASSAPAAGETQYF. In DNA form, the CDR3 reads TGTGCCAGCAGTGCCCCTGCCGCCGGGGAGACCCAGTACTTC.